A selection of T cell receptor beta chains follows, all from one sample in a study of CD8+ T cells in alopecia areata. Generated by immunoSEQ multiplex PCR, the TCRdb table keeps only in-frame clones and is missing some. In the table there are approximately 150,000 clones, 50% to 65% of which are singletons. This sample comprised CD4+ T cells sorted from blood, obtained at week 24, from a patient treated with tofacitinib. The receptors shown here come from a human donor with alopecia areata. CDR3s include the opening cysteine and the closing phenylalanine or tryptophan. The D gene is left open where the match is weak. Expanded clones are given a class, and other clones once, few, many or no size at all.

TRBV29-1	-	TRBJ2-5	-	CSVKVTETQYF	TGCAGCGTTAAAGTTACAGAGACCCAGTACTTC
TRBV20-1	-	TRBJ2-1	-	CSAKTGALQFF	TGCAGTGCAAAAACAGGAGCCCTACAGTTCTTC
TRBV7-8	-	TRBJ1-5	-	CASSPRAANQPQHF	TGTGCCAGCAGCCCCCGGGCAGCCAATCAGCCCCAGCATTTT
TRBV27	TRBD2	TRBJ2-1	once	CASSLSRGSYNEQFF	TGTGCCAGCAGTTTATCGCGGGGGTCCTACAATGAGCAGTTCTTC
TRBV7-9	TRBD2	TRBJ2-3	-	CASSPLAGQTDTQYF	TGTGCCAGCAGCCCTCTAGCGGGGCAGACAGATACGCAGTATTTT
TRBV4-1	TRBD1	TRBJ2-1	few	CASSRLGGRLNEQFF	TGCGCCAGCAGCCGGTTAGGGGGCCGCCTCAATGAGCAGTTCTTC
TRBV30	-	TRBJ2-7	few	CAWSVLGGQNEQYF	TGTGCCTGGAGTGTACTGGGGGGGCAAAACGAGCAGTACTTC
TRBV29-1	-	TRBJ1-1	few	CSGHGAGDTEAFF	TGCAGCGGGCACGGGGCAGGGGACACTGAAGCTTTCTTT
TRBV30	-	TRBJ1-2	-	CAWSVQRTSNGYTF	TGTGCCTGGAGTGTACAAAGGACAAGTAATGGCTACACCTTC
TRBV14	-	TRBJ2-1	few	CASSLGGRVSEQFF	TGTGCCAGCAGCCTCGGGGGGCGGGTCAGCGAGCAGTTCTTC
TRBV29-1	-	TRBJ2-7	-	CSVSSGEYEQYF	TGCAGCGTTTCTTCCGGGGAGTACGAGCAGTACTTC
TRBV5-6	-	TRBJ2-7	-	CASSLFVGTNYEQYF	TGTGCCAGCAGCTTATTTGTGGGGACAAACTACGAGCAGTACTTC
TRBV15	-	TRBJ1-1	-	CATSRDPGDTEAFF	TGTGCCACCAGCAGAGACCCAGGGGACACTGAAGCTTTCTTT
TRBV10-3	TRBD2	TRBJ2-7	-	CATTSGGAAYEQYF	TGTGCCACCACTAGCGGGGGGGCTGCCTACGAGCAGTACTTC
TRBV15	-	TRBJ1-2	-	CATSRDPDGHYGYTF	TGTGCCACCAGCAGAGATCCGGACGGACACTATGGCTACACCTTC
TRBV18	-	TRBJ1-1	-	CASRIRGNTEAFF	TGTGCCAGCCGGATTCGGGGGAACACTGAAGCTTTCTTT
TRBV5-1	-	TRBJ1-2	few	CASSDPTAATRGYTF	TGCGCCAGCAGCGACCCCACCGCGGCGACCCGGGGCTACACCTTC
TRBV25-1	TRBD2	TRBJ2-3	-	CASKRGNTDTQYF	TGTGCCAGCAAGCGGGGTAACACAGATACGCAGTATTTT
TRBV29-1	-	TRBJ2-5	-	CSVRPLETQYF	TGCAGCGTTAGACCCTTGGAGACCCAGTACTTC
TRBV20-1	-	TRBJ1-2	-	CSAKGNYGYTF	TGCAGTGCTAAGGGGAACTATGGCTACACCTTC
TRBV30	TRBD1	TRBJ2-7	-	CAWKARGQDEQYF	TGTGCCTGGAAGGCCAGGGGGCAGGACGAGCAGTACTTC
TRBV6-6	TRBD1	TRBJ1-2	-	CASSSGQGFDGYTF	TGTGCCAGCAGTTCCGGACAGGGCTTCGATGGCTACACCTTC
TRBV7-3	TRBD2	TRBJ2-5	-	CASSLSWEGETQYF	TGTGCCAGCAGCTTAAGCTGGGAGGGGGAGACCCAGTACTTC
TRBV4-1	-	TRBJ1-5	-	CASSQEADQPQHF	TGCGCCAGCAGCCAAGAGGCGGATCAGCCCCAGCATTTT
TRBV30	TRBD2	TRBJ2-3	-	CAWSVGGMGDTQYF	TGTGCCTGGAGTGTGGGAGGGATGGGAGATACGCAGTATTTT
TRBV29-1	-	TRBJ1-2	-	CSVGQGSNYGYTF	TGCAGCGTTGGTCAGGGGTCTAACTATGGCTACACCTTC
TRBV11-2	-	TRBJ2-7	-	CASSPQRTPSYEQYF	TGTGCCAGCAGCCCCCAGAGGACACCCTCCTACGAGCAGTACTTC
TRBV29-1	-	TRBJ1-2	-	CSVEGRRGSYGYTF	TGCAGCGTTGAGGGCCGCAGGGGAAGCTATGGCTACACCTTC
TRBV21-1	-	TRBJ1-2	-	CASSKEYGYTF	TGTGCCAGCAGCAAGGAGTATGGCTACACCTTC